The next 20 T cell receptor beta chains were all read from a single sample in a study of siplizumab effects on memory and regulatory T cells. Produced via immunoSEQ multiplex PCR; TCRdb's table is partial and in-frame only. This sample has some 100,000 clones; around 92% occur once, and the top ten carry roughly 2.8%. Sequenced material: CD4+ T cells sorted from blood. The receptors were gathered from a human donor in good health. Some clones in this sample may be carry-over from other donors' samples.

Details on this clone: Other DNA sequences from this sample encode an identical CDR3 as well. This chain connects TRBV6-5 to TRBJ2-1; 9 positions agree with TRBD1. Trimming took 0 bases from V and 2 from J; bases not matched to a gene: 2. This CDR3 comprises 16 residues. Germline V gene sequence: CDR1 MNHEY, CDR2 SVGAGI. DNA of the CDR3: TGTGCCAGCAGTTACTCGAACAGGGGGCCCTACAATGAGCAGTTCTTC. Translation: CASSYSNRGPYNEQFF.

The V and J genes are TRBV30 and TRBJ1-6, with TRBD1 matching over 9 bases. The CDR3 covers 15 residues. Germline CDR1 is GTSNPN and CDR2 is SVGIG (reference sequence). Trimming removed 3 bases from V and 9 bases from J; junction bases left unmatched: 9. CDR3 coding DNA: TGTGCCTGGAGCGCATTCGGACAGGGGAGTTCACCCCTCCACTTT. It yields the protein CAWSAFGQGSSPLHF.

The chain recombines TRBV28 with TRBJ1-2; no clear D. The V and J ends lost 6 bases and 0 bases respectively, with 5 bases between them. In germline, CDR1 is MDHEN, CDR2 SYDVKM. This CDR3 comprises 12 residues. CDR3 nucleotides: TGTGCCAGCAGCACCGCTAACTATGGCTACACCTTC. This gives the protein CASSTANYGYTF.

The CDR3 loop is CASSYKGQGYEQYF. The CDR3, as DNA: TGTGCCAGCAGTTACAAAGGACAGGGCTACGAGCAGTACTTC. The chain has TRBV6-5 and TRBJ2-7; 8 bases line up with TRBD1. V shed 2 bases and J 3 bases; nucleotides not matched to a gene: 3. CDR1 and CDR2 (germline): MNHEY, SVGAGI. The CDR3 sequence is 14 residues long.

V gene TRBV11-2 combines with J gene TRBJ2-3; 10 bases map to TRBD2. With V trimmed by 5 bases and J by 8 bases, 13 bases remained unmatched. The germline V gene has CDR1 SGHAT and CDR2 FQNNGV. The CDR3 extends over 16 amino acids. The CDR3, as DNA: TGTGCCAGCAGCCCCCGGACTAGCGGAGGACTGGGTACGCAGTATTTT. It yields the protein CASSPRTSGGLGTQYF.

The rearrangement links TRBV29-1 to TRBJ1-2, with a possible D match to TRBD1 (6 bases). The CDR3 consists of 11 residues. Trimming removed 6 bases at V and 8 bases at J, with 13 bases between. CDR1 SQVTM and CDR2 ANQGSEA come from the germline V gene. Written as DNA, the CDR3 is TGCAGCGTCGAGAAGGGGGGGGGCTACACCTTC. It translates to CSVEKGGGYTF.

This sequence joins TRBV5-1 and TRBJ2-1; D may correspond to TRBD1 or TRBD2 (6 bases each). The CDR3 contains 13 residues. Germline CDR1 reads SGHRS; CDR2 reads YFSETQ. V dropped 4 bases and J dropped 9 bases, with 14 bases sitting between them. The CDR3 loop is CASSKGGGPEQFF. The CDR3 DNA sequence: TGCGCCAGCAGCAAGGGGGGAGGCCCTGAGCAGTTCTTC.

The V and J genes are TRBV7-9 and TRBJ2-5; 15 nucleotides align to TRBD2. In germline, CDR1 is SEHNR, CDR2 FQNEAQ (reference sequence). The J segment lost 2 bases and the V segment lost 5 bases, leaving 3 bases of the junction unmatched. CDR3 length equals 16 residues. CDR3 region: CASSKGLAGGQETQYF. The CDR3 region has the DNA TGTGCCAGCAGCAAGGGACTAGCGGGAGGTCAAGAGACCCAGTACTTC.

As DNA, the CDR3 is TGCGCCAGCAGCCTGGAGGGACAGGGCTCCACTGAAGCTTTCTTT. It is translated as CASSLEGQGSTEAFF. The chain employs TRBV5-1 and TRBJ1-1, with TRBD1 identical over 9 bases. This CDR3 spans 15 amino acids. Per the germline V gene, CDR1 is SGHRS and CDR2 is YFSETQ. V dropped 4 bases and J dropped 4; count of bases not matched to a gene: 8.

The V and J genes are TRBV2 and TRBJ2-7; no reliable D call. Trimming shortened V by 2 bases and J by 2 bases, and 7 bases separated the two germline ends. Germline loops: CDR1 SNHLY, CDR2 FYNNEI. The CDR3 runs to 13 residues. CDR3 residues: CASSELVAYEQYF. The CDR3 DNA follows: TGTGCCAGCAGTGAATTGGTAGCCTACGAGCAGTACTTC.

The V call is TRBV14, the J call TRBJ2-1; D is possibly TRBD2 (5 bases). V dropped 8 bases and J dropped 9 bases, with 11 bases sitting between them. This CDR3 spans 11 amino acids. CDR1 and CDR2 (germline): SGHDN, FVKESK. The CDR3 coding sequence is TGTGCCAGCGCCCGCGGGCTTGAGCAGTTCTTC. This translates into CASARGLEQFF.

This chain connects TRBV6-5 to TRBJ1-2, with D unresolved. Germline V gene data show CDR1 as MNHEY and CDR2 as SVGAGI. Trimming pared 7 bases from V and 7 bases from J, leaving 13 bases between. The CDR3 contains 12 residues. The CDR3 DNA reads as TGTGCCAGCACCCCGCGGGATGGTGGCTACACCTTC. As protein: CASTPRDGGYTF.

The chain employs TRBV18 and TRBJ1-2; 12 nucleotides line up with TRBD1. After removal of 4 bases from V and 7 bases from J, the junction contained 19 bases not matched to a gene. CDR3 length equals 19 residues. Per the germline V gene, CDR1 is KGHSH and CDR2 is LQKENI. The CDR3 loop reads CASSRNPTPGQGAASGYTF. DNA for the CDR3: TGTGCCAGCTCACGGAACCCCACACCGGGACAGGGGGCTGCCAGTGGCTACACCTTC.

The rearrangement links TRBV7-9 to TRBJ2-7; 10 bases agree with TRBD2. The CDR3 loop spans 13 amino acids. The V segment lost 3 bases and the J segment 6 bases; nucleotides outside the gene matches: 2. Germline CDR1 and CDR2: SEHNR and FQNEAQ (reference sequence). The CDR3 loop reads CASSFTSGTEQYF. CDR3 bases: TGTGCCAGCAGCTTTACTAGCGGGACCGAGCAGTACTTC.

The CDR3, as DNA: TGTGCCAGCAGCTTTGGGGCGGGAGGGAGTGAGCAGTACTTC. Its protein product is CASSFGAGGSEQYF. The chain links TRBV5-4 to TRBJ2-7; 9 bases are shared with TRBD2. Per germline, CDR1 SGHNT and CDR2 YYREEE (reference sequence). The CDR3 contains 14 residues. V trimming: 2 bases; J trimming: 7 bases; junction bases outside the gene matches: 7.

CDR3 sequence: CASSYASVLQETQYF. The CDR3 DNA sequence: TGTGCCAGCAGTTACGCCTCCGTATTACAAGAGACCCAGTACTTC. The J gene is TRBJ2-5, the V gene TRBV6-6; D is uncertain. This CDR3 is built from 15 residues. V lost 2 bases and J 2 bases, leaving 12 bases between the germline ends. Germline lookup yields CDR1 MNHNY and CDR2 SVGAGI (reference sequence).

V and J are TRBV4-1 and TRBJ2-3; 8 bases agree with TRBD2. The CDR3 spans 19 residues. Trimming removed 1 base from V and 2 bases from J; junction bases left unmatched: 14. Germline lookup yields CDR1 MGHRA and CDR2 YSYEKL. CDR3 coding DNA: TGCGCCAGCAGCCAAGTCGGGCTAGCGGGCGGAGGGGTCACAGATACGCAGTATTTT. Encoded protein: CASSQVGLAGGGVTDTQYF.

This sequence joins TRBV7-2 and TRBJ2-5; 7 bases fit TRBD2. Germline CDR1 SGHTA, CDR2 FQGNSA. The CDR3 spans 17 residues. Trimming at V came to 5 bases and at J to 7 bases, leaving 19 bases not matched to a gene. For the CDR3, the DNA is TGTGCCAGCAGCCCCTCCCTGACTAGCTACCCCTCCGGGACCCAGTACTTC. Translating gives CASSPSLTSYPSGTQYF.

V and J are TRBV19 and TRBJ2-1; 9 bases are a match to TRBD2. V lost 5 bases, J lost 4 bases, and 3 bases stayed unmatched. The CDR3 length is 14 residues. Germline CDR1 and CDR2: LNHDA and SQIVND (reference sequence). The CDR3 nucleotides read TGTGCCAGTAGTGGGCTAGCGGGATACAATGAGCAGTTCTTC. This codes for CASSGLAGYNEQFF.

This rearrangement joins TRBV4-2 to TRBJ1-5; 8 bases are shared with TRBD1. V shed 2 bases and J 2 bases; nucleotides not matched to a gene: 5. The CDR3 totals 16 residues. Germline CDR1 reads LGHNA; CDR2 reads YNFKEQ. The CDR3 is CASSQSGGDGNQPQHF. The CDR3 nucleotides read TGTGCCAGCAGCCAATCAGGGGGCGATGGCAATCAGCCCCAGCATTTT.